The rows below give T cell receptor beta chains drawn from one sample of a study of T-cell memory formation after mild COVID-19. TCRdb independently ran MiXCR on the 5' RACE reads; one entry per CDR3 protein. The profile covers 200,000 or so distinct CDR3 sequences, with 9.5% to 10% appearing a single time and 3.5% taken by the ten largest. The sequencing input was PBMCs or a T cell subset sorted from them (not recorded which). The source of these receptors is a young man who had mild COVID-19 (a few samples of this study predate the infection). Cell type and time point are not known. Both conserved end residues are part of each CDR3. D genes are given only for firm matches. Clone size appears in some rows only: once, few, many, or a class for an expanded clone.

TRBV5-1	18	-	few	TRBJ2-3	TGCGCCAGCAGCTTGGAAGGAGGAGGCAGTCTCCGCACAGATACGCAGTATTTT	CASSLEGGGSLRTDTQYF
TRBV18	17	TRBD1	few	TRBJ1-3	TGTGCCAGCTCACCGATGACAGGGGGTATCTCTGGAAACACCATATATTTT	CASSPMTGGISGNTIYF
TRBV5-5	16	-	many	TRBJ2-2	TGTGCCAGCAGCTTGAGTCCCTTCCAGAACACCGGGGAGCTGTTTTTT	CASSLSPFQNTGELFF
TRBV7-2	12	-	-	TRBJ2-1	TGTGCCAGCAGCTATTTCGGGGGAGAGCAGTTCTTC	CASSYFGGEQFF
TRBV5-6	12	-	-	TRBJ2-1	TGTGCCAGCACCTTGGGGGGAGATGAGCAGTTCTTC	CASTLGGDEQFF
TRBV6-2/TRBV6-3	14	-	-	TRBJ2-3	TGTGCCAGCAGTTCGGCCCAGGACACAGATACGCAGTATTTT	CASSSAQDTDTQYF
TRBV30	14	-	-	TRBJ2-7	TGTGCCTGGATCTACGGTGGGGGAACGGGCGAGCAGTACTTC	CAWIYGGGTGEQYF
TRBV20-1	14	-	-	TRBJ1-6	TGCAGTGCTAGATTGGGTCAGCCTCGTTCACCCCTCCACTTT	CSARLGQPRSPLHF
TRBV15	19	TRBD1	many	TRBJ2-3	TGTGCCACCAGCAGAGAAGGGCGGACAGGCGGATTCGGGACAGATACGCAGTATTTT	CATSREGRTGGFGTDTQYF
TRBV20-1	15	TRBD2	many	TRBJ2-3	TGCAGTGCCCTTAGGGCTAGCGGGCCCTCAGATACGCAGTATTTT	CSALRASGPSDTQYF
TRBV27	15	TRBD2	few	TRBJ2-2	TGTGCCAGCAGTCTTCAGCGGGGGGGCCCCGGGGAGCTGTTTTTT	CASSLQRGGPGELFF
TRBV28	13	-	-	TRBJ1-2	TGTGCCAGCAGTTTACCGCCCCCCTATGGCTACACCTTC	CASSLPPPYGYTF
TRBV7-2	15	TRBD1	few	TRBJ2-1	TGTGCCAGCAGCCGCGACCGGGACAGTAACAATGAGCAGTTCTTC	CASSRDRDSNNEQFF
TRBV7-3	13	TRBD1	-	TRBJ1-1	TGTGCCAGCAGCGAGGGGGCGGGTGCTGAAGCTTTCTTT	CASSEGAGAEAFF
TRBV20-1	12	-	few	TRBJ2-3	TGCAGTGCTCTATCCTACACAGATACGCAGTATTTT	CSALSYTDTQYF
TRBV12-3/TRBV12-4	15	-	few	TRBJ1-1	TGTGCCAGCAGTTCGCCCAGGGGTATGGGCACTGAAGCTTTCTTT	CASSSPRGMGTEAFF
TRBV5-1	16	TRBD1	-	TRBJ2-2	TGCGCCAGCAGCCCGGGACAGGGTGTCCTGGTCGGGGAGCTGTTTTTT	CASSPGQGVLVGELFF
TRBV5-1	14	TRBD1	-	TRBJ1-1	TGCGCCAGCAGCTTGGACAGGGGGACCACTGAAGCTTTCTTT	CASSLDRGTTEAFF
TRBV6-5	15	TRBD2	few	TRBJ2-2	TGTGCCAGCAGCAAACTAGCGGCGAACACCGGGGAGCTGTTTTTT	CASSKLAANTGELFF
TRBV5-1	16	TRBD1	-	TRBJ1-1	TGCGCCAGCAGCTCGACAGGGGGGAACGTGAACACTGAAGCTTTCTTT	CASSSTGGNVNTEAFF